This T cell receptor beta chain originates from a study of blood T cell repertoires in COVID-19. Study as a whole: PBMCs, B-cell-depleted T cells, or T cells were the source of the cDNA or gDNA that made up the material.

The V gene's germline CDR1 is MNHEY and CDR2 SVGAGI. V was cut by 0 bases and J by 8 bases, with 16 bases left in between. This CDR3 spans 15 amino acids. Here immunoSEQ multiplex PCR was the method, and the copy in TCRdb shows in-frame clones only, minus some. This table has some 150,000 clones, 80% to 90% appearing once. This clone was detected once. This sequence joins TRBV6-5 and TRBJ1-2; weak D call: TRBD1 (5 bases). The clonotype comes from a woman aged 55-69 years with COVID-19, enrolled during active disease. The sequenced sample was peripheral blood. The CDR3 nucleotides are TGTGCCAGCAGTTACTCGATTGTTGCGGGGCTCGGCTACACCTTC. Translating gives CASSYSIVAGLGYTF.